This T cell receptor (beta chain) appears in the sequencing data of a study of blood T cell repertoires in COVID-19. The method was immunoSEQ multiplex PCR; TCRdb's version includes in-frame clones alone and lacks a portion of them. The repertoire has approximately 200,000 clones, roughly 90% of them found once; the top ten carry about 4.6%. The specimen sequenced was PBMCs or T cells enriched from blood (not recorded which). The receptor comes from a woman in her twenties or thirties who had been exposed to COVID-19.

CDR3 nucleotide sequence: TGTGCCATCAGGGGGGCCGACAGGGAGTTCACTGAAGCTTTCTTT. It is translated as CAIRGADREFTEAFF. The J gene is TRBJ1-1, the V gene TRBV10-3; 7 nucleotides agree with TRBD1. This CDR3 region has 15 residues. The V and J ends lost 6 bases and 4 bases, in that order; junction bases with no gene match: 11. CDR1 ENHRY and CDR2 SYGVKD come from the germline V gene.